Sequencing of this TCR beta chain was carried out in a study of early T cells in non-severe SARS-CoV-2 infection. Study background: Sequenced bulk RNA came from whole blood that was unsorted, and chains were unpaired.

This clonotype was detected many times. Its target is unknown. This CDR3 has 15 amino acids. Trimming cost V 4 bases and J 5 bases; bases outside gene matches: 4. Germline V CDR1 and CDR2: SNHLY, FYNNEI. Overall study results and limits: VDJdb matching favored anti-spike CD8 responses, missing private and CD4 specificities.

Unique molecular identifier tags were affixed to discrete cDNA molecules. TCRdb reanalysed the 5' RACE reads using MiXCR and keeps one entry per CDR3 protein. The table shows under 40,000 distinct CDR3 sequences, with about 5.8% occurring only once. Sequencing was carried out using whole blood. This chain connects TRBV2 to TRBJ2-2; TRBD1 agrees at 10 bases. The sequence was obtained from an adult who was a healthcare worker with PCR-confirmed SARS-CoV-2 infection or an uninfected control (not recorded which). The DNA of the CDR3 is TGTGCCAGCAGTGGGACAGGGGGAACGACCGGGGAGCTGTTTTTT. This encodes CASSGTGGTTGELFF.